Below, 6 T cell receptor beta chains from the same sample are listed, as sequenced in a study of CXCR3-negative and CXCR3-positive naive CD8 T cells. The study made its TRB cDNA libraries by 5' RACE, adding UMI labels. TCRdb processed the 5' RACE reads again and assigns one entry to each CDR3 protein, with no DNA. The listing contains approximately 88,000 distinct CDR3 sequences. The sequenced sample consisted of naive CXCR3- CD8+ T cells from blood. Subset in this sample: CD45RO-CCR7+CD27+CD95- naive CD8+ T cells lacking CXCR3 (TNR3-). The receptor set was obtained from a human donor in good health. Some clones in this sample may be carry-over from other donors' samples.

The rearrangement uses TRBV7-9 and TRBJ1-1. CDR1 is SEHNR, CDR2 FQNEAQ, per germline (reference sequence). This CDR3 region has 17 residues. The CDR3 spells CASFWGGGLKWDTEAFF.

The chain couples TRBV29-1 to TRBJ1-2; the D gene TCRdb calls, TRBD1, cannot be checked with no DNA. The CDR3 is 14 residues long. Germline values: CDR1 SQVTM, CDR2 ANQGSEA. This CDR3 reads CSATFSGDNYGYTF. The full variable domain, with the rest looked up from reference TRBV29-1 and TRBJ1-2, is SAVISQKPSRDICQRGTSLTIQCQVDSQVTMMFWYRQQPGQSLTLIATANQGSEATYESGFVIDKFPISRPNLTFSTLTVSNMSPEDSSIYLCSATFSGDNYGYTFGSGTRLTVV.

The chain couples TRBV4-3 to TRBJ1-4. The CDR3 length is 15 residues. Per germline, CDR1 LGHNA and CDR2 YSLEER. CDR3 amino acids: CASSQDRDLREKLFF.

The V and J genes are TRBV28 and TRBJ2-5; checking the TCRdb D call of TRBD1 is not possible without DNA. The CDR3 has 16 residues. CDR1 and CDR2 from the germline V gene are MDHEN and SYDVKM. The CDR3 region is CASSDRRRTGQETQYF.

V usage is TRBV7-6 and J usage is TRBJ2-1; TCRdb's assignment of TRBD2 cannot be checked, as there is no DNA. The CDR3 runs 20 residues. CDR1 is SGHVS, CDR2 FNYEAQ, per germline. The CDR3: CASSPSTNGKGVSGINEQFF. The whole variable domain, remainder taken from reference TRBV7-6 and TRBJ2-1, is GAGVSQSPRYKVTKRGQDVALRCDPISGHVSLYWYRQALGQGPEFLTYFNYEAQQDKSGLPNDRFSAERPEGSISTLTIQRTEQRDSAMYRCASSPSTNGKGVSGINEQFFGPGTRLTVL.

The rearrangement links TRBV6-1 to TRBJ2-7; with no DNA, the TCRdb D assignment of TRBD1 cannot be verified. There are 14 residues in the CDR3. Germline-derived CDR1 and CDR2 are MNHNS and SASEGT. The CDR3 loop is CASSVDWTGGEQYF.